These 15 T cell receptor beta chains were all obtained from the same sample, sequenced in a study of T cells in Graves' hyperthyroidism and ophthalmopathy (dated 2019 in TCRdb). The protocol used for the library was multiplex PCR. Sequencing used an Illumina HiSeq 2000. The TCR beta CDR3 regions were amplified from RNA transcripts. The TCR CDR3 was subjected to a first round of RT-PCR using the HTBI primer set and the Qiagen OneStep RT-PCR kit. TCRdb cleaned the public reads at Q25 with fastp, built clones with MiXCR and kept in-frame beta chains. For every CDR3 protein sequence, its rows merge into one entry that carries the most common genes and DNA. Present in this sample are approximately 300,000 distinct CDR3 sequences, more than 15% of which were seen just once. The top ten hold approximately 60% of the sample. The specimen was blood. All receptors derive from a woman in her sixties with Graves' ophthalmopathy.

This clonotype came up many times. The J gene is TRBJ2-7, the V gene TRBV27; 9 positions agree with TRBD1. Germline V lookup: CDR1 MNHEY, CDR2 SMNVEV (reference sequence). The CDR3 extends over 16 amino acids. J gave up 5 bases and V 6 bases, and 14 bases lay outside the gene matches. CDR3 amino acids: CASSIYRGRFGHEQYF. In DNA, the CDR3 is TGTGCCAGCAGCATCTACAGGGGGCGCTTTGGCCACGAGCAGTACTTC.

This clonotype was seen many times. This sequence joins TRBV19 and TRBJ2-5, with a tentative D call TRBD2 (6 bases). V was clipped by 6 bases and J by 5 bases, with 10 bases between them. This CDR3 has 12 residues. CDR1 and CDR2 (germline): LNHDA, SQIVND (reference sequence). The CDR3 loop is CASRQSGETQYF. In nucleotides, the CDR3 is TGTGCCAGTAGACAAAGCGGGGAGACCCAGTACTTC.

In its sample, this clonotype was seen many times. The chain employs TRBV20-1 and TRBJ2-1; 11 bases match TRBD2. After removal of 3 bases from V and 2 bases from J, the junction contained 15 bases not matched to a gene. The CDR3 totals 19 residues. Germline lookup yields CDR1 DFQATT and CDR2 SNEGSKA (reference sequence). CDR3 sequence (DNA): TGCAGTGCTAGGTCCCCTCTGACTAGCGGGAAAGGGACCTACAATGAGCAGTTCTTC. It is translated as CSARSPLTSGKGTYNEQFF.

The chain's CDR3 is CASSQQEGGQGPFTAFF. CDR3 coding DNA: TGTGCCAGCAGCCAGCAGGAGGGGGGACAGGGTCCTTTTACGGCTTTCTTT. The chain joins TRBV4-2 to TRBJ1-1; 9 positions agree with TRBD1. V shed 3 bases, J shed 11 bases, and the junction held 19 bases outside the gene matches. The V gene's germline CDR1 is LGHNA and CDR2 YNFKEQ. The CDR3 consists of 17 residues.

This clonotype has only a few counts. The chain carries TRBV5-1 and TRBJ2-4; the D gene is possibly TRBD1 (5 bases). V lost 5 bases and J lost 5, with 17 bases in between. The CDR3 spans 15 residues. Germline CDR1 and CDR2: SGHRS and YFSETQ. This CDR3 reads CASRRTRGPENIQYF. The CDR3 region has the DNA TGCGCCAGCAGACGGACAAGGGGCCCCGAAAACATTCAGTACTTC.

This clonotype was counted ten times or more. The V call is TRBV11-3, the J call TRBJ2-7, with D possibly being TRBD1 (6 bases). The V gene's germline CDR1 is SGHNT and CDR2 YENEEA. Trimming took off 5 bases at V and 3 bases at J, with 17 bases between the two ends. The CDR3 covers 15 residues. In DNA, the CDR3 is TGTGCCAGCAGCCCCCCCGGCAGGGGATACTACGAGCAGTACTTC. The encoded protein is CASSPPGRGYYEQYF.

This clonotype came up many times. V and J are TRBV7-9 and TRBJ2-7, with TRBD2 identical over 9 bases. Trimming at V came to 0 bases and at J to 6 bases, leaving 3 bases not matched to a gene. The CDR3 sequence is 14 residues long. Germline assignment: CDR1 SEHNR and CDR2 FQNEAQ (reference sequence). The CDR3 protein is CASSLAVAGAEQYF. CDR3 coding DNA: TGTGCCAGCAGCTTAGCGGTAGCGGGAGCCGAGCAGTACTTC.

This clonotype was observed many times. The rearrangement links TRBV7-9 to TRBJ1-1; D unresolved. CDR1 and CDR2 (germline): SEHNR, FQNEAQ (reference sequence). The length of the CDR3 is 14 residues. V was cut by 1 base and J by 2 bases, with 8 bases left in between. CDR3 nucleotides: TGTGCCAGCAGCTTAGGCTCTGTCAACACTGAAGCTTTCTTT. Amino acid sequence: CASSLGSVNTEAFF.

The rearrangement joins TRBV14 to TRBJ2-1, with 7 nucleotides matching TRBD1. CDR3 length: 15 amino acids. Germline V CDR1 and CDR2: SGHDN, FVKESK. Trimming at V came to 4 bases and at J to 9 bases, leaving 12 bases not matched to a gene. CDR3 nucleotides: TGTGCCAGCAGCCTTCATACCGGGACAGTGAGTGAGCAGTTCTTC. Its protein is CASSLHTGTVSEQFF. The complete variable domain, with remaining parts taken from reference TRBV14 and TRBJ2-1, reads EAGVTQFPSHSVIEKGQTVTLRCDPISGHDNLYWYRRVMGKEIKFLLHFVKESKQDESGMPNNRFLAERTGGTYSTLKVQPAELEDSGVYFCASSLHTGTVSEQFFGPGTRLTVL.

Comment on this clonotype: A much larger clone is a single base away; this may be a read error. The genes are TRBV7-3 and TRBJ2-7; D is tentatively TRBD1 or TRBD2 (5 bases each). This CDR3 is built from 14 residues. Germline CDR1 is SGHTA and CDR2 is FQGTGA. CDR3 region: CASSLGEGPYERYF. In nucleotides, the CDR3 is TGTGCCAGCAGCTTGGGAGAGGGACCCTACGAGCGGTACTTC.

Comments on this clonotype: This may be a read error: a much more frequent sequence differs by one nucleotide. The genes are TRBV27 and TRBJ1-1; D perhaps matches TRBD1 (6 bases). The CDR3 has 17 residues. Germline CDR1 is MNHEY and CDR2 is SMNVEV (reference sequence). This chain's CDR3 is CASRSRRSDRVNTEALF. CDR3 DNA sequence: TGTGCCAGCAGGAGTAGAAGATCGGACAGAGTAAACACTGAAGCTCTCTTT.

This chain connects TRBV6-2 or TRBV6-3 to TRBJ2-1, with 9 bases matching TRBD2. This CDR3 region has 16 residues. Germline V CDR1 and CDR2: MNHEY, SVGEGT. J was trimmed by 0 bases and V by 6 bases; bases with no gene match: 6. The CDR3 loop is CASRGLAGSSYNEQFF. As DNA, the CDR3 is TGTGCCAGCAGGGGTCTAGCGGGAAGCTCCTACAATGAGCAGTTCTTC.

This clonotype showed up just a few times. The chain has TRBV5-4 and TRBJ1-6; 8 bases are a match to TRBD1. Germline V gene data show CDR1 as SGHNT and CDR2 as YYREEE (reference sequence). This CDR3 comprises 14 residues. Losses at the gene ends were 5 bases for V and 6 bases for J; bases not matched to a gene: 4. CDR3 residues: CASRTGAGNSPLHF. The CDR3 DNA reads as TGTGCCAGCAGGACAGGGGCTGGTAATTCACCCCTCCACTTT.

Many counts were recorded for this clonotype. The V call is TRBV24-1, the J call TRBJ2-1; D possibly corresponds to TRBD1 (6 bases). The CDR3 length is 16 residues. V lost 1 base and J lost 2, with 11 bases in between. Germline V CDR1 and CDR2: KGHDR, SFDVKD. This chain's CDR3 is CATSDFSDRAYNEQFF. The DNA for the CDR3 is TGTGCCACCAGTGATTTCTCGGACAGAGCCTACAATGAGCAGTTCTTC.

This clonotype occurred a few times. The chain's CDR3 is CASSETGTRYSPLHF. The CDR3 DNA reads as TGTGCCAGCAGCGAGACAGGAACCCGCTATTCACCCCTCCACTTT. The chain is built from TRBV7-2 and TRBJ1-6; D is perhaps TRBD1 (6 bases). CDR3 length: 15 amino acids. Germline values: CDR1 SGHTA, CDR2 FQGNSA. The V gene lost 5 bases and the J gene lost 8 bases, with 16 bases spanning the gap.